This T cell receptor (beta chain) was documented in a study of blood T cell repertoires in COVID-19. About the research overall: Sample material is recorded as cDNA or gDNA derived from T cells, B-cell-depleted T cells, or PBMCs.

Authors' data handling: Nucleated cell counts were estimated from reference gene primer amplification. Repertoires were generated with immunoSEQ multiplex PCR, while TCRdb's copy carries only in-frame clones and drops some. From that table come the V and J calls and clone size; the DNA was used to work out D and trimming. The sample lists 400,000 or so clones, roughly 89% occurring once. The source material was peripheral blood. The clonotype was recovered from a young man with COVID-19, enrolled during active disease.

In DNA form, the CDR3 reads TGCAGTGCTAGTGGCCCCGGCTCCTACGAGCAGTACTTC. This encodes CSASGPGSYEQYF. The chain employs TRBV20-1 and TRBJ2-7; D unresolved. The CDR3 covers 13 residues. The V gene's germline CDR1 is DFQATT and CDR2 SNEGSKA (reference sequence). Trimming cost V 3 bases and J 0 bases, with 9 bases left between them.